The 23 T cell receptor beta chains presented below share a single source sample, sequenced in a study of T cells in Graves' hyperthyroidism and ophthalmopathy. RNA transcripts were the template for amplifying TCR beta CDR3 regions. HTBI primers were employed in a first-round RT-PCR of the TCR CDR3. TCRdb analysed the multiplex PCR reads with MiXCR anew, one entry per CDR3 protein. The sample lists around 700,000 distinct CDR3 sequences, 15% to 20% occurring once. Input material: blood. These receptors came from a woman aged 45-65 years with Graves' hyperthyroidism that later progressed to Graves' ophthalmopathy.

The table lists this clonotype with many counts. The chain joins TRBV11-2 to TRBJ1-1, with 8 bases identical to TRBD1. The CDR3 has 13 residues. The germline gives CDR1 SGHAT, CDR2 FQNNGV. The junction had 7 bases not matched to a gene; V was cut back by 5 bases and J by 8 bases. DNA of the CDR3: TGTGCCAGCAGCCAAAGCCCAGGGGGCGAAGCTTTCTTT. Translation: CASSQSPGGEAFF. Complete variable domain (other parts from reference TRBV11-2 and TRBJ1-1): EAGVAQSPRYKIIEKRQSVAFWCNPISGHATLYWYQQILGQGPKLLIQFQNNGVVDDSQLPKDRFSAERLKGVDSTLKIQPAKLEDSAVYLCASSQSPGGEAFFGQGTRLTVV.

The chain recombines TRBV7-9 with TRBJ1-4; perhaps TRBD1 as D (5 bases). The V gene lost 5 bases and the J gene lost 4 bases, with 14 bases spanning the gap. This CDR3 is 15 amino acids long. CDR1 and CDR2 (germline): SEHNR, FQNEAQ (reference sequence). This CDR3 is CASSPPQGLNEKLFF. CDR3 nucleotide sequence: TGTGCCAGCAGCCCCCCCCAGGGCCTTAATGAAAAACTGTTTTTT.

This clonotype has a handful of counts. The V and J genes are TRBV2 and TRBJ2-1; TRBD1 is a possible D gene (6 bases). Germline-derived CDR1 and CDR2 are SNHLY and FYNNEI. This CDR3 contains 15 residues. V shed 2 bases and J shed 10 bases, with 18 bases lying between them. The CDR3 protein is CASSESSLWTVEQFF. The CDR3 DNA sequence: TGTGCCAGCAGTGAATCATCTTTATGGACAGTCGAGCAGTTCTTC.

This clonotype was picked up many times. The chain couples TRBV6-2 or TRBV6-3 to TRBJ2-7; D unresolved. V gave up 5 bases and J gave up 7 bases, with 18 bases separating them. CDR3 length equals 14 residues. Per germline, CDR1 MNHEY and CDR2 SVGEGT. In DNA, the CDR3 is TGTGCCAGCAGTCCCGGACCCCGAGTGCGGGAGCAGTACTTC. This encodes CASSPGPRVREQYF.

This chain links TRBV20-1 with TRBJ2-5; TRBD2 is a possible D gene (6 bases). Deletions cut 5 bases from V and 5 bases from J, with 15 bases between. The CDR3 has 13 amino acids. Germline loops: CDR1 DFQATT, CDR2 SNEGSKA (reference sequence). CDR3 coding DNA: TGCAGTGCTTGGCGGGGCGCCGACGAGACCCAGTACTTC. It encodes CSAWRGADETQYF.

In its sample, this clonotype was seen a few times. The rearrangement uses TRBV7-9 and TRBJ1-1; D not certain. Germline V gene lookup returns CDR1 SEHNR and CDR2 FQNEAQ (reference sequence). Trimming took 2 bases from V and 5 from J, leaving 9 bases between them. CDR3 length: 13 residues. The CDR3 reads CASSLTTGTEAFF. In DNA form, the CDR3 reads TGTGCCAGCAGCTTAACCACGGGTACTGAAGCTTTCTTT.

V usage is TRBV20-1 and J usage is TRBJ1-6; a possible D gene is TRBD1 (5 bases). Per germline, CDR1 DFQATT and CDR2 SNEGSKA (reference sequence). The ends were cut back, 3 bases at V and 8 bases at J, with 20 bases in the middle. This CDR3 region has 16 residues. This CDR3 is CSAREVPTVIYSPLHF. For the CDR3, the DNA is TGCAGTGCTAGGGAGGTGCCGACAGTTATCTATTCACCCCTCCACTTT.

As concerns this clonotype: The junction departs from the called germline gene at one end, perhaps through a read error. This chain connects TRBV18 to TRBJ1-4; a possible D gene is TRBD1 (5 bases). Germline loops: CDR1 KGHSH, CDR2 LQKENI. The length of the CDR3 is 14 residues. The CDR3 sequence is CASSPPGANEKLFF. CDR3 nucleotides: TGTGCCAGCTCCCCACCGGGGGCTAATGAAAAACTGTTTTTT.

This clonotype was counted many times. The chain joins TRBV11-2 to TRBJ1-2; D unresolved. With 4 bases removed from V and 2 bases from J, the gap between germline ends came to 11 bases. The CDR3 is made up of 14 amino acids. CDR1 is SGHAT, CDR2 FQNNGV, per germline. For the CDR3, the DNA is TGTGCCAGCAGCTACGGGTCAGACAACTATGGCTACACCTTC. Amino acid sequence: CASSYGSDNYGYTF.

This clonotype was observed at least ten times. V usage is TRBV20-1 and J usage is TRBJ2-1; D may correspond to TRBD1 or TRBD2 (6 bases each). The CDR3 is made up of 12 amino acids. V shed 1 base and J shed 9 bases, with 10 bases lying between them. CDR1 and CDR2 (germline): DFQATT, SNEGSKA (reference sequence). This CDR3 reads CSARGRGIEQFF. Written as DNA, the CDR3 is TGCAGTGCTAGAGGGAGGGGGATTGAGCAGTTCTTC.

This clonotype was recorded a few times. The rearrangement joins TRBV19 to TRBJ1-5; TRBD1 aligns across 8 bases. V dropped 9 bases and J dropped 6; count of bases not matched to a gene: 7. The CDR3 is 13 residues long. CDR1 and CDR2 from the germline V gene are LNHDA and SQIVND (reference sequence). DNA for the CDR3: TGTGCCAGCAGGGCAGGGGGCCCTCAGCCCCAGCATTTT. This translates into CASRAGGPQPQHF.

This clonotype has at least ten counts. The chain carries TRBV20-1 and TRBJ2-1; TRBD2 matches at 12 bases. CDR1 DFQATT and CDR2 SNEGSKA come from the germline V gene (reference sequence). V lost 1 base to trimming and J lost 0 bases; unmatched junction nucleotides: 10. The CDR3 runs 19 residues. CDR3 in amino acids: CSARGSRLAGDLSYNEQFF. CDR3 sequence (DNA): TGCAGTGCTAGAGGTTCGAGACTAGCGGGGGACCTCTCCTACAATGAGCAGTTCTTC.

This clonotype has ten or more counts. V usage is TRBV3-1 and J usage is TRBJ1-5; tentatively, D is TRBD1 (6 bases). There are 14 residues in the CDR3. V was shortened by 5 bases and J by 3 bases, with 11 bases between the two germline ends. Germline V gene data show CDR1 as LGHDT and CDR2 as YNNKEL (reference sequence). CDR3 coding DNA: TGTGCCAGCAGCAGGGGGGGGACCAATCAGCCCCAGCATTTT. Translating gives CASSRGGTNQPQHF.

Comments on this clonotype: The junction differs from germline at one of its ends, possibly a read error. This rearrangement joins TRBV19 to TRBJ2-1; 8 bases line up with TRBD1. CDR3 size: 15 residues. The germline CDR1 and CDR2 sequences are LNHDA and SQIVND (reference sequence). CDR3 DNA sequence: TGTGCCAGTTCGGAAGACAGGGGTCCCTACAATAAGCAGTTCTTC. This codes for CASSEDRGPYNKQFF.

This clonotype has more than one count but fewer than ten. This chain uses TRBV4-1 with TRBJ2-7, with 11 positions matching TRBD1. The J segment lost 4 bases and the V segment lost 4 bases, leaving 6 bases of the junction unmatched. The CDR3 covers 15 residues. Germline V CDR1 and CDR2: MGHRA, YSYEKL. As DNA, the CDR3 is TGCGCCAGCAGCCGATCCCGGGACAGGGGGTACGAGCAGTACTTC. This encodes CASSRSRDRGYEQYF.

This chain uses TRBV5-6 with TRBJ1-5; TRBD1 is a possible D gene (5 bases). Germline V gives CDR1 SGHDT, CDR2 YYEEEE. V lost 0 bases to trimming and J lost 7 bases, with 20 bases between them. The CDR3 has 17 residues. The chain's CDR3 is CASSLVGGLGVRQPQHF. CDR3 sequence (DNA): TGTGCCAGCAGCTTGGTTGGGGGTTTGGGGGTGCGACAGCCCCAGCATTTT.

There are a few counts of this clonotype. One junction end does not reproduce the germline sequence, and a read error may be involved. The chain employs TRBV2 and TRBJ2-1, with 7 bases identical to TRBD1. This CDR3 is built from 14 residues. Germline-derived CDR1 and CDR2 are SNHLY and FYNNEI. As DNA, the CDR3 is TGTGCCAGCAATGAAGGGGGCCTAGTTAGGCGGCAGTTCTTC. Encoded protein: CASNEGGLVRRQFF.

This clonotype was observed a few times. The chain joins TRBV5-1 to TRBJ1-6; possible D gene TRBD1, 6 bases. The germline CDR1 and CDR2 sequences are SGHRS and YFSETQ. Trimming pared 5 bases from V and 10 bases from J, leaving 28 bases between. The CDR3 has 18 amino acids. This chain's CDR3 is CASRLEGGRGPLGSPLHF. In DNA, the CDR3 is TGCGCCAGCAGGCTCGAGGGTGGCAGGGGACCCCTCGGGTCACCCCTCCACTTT.

The gene calls are TRBV20-1 and TRBJ1-6; D is undetermined. The CDR3 totals 14 residues. V was trimmed by 3 bases and J by 3 bases, leaving 9 bases between them. In germline, CDR1 is DFQATT, CDR2 SNEGSKA (reference sequence). As DNA, the CDR3 is TGCAGTGCTAGCTACCTGGACTATAATTCACCCCTCCACTTT. Translated, it gives CSASYLDYNSPLHF.

This clonotype was recorded at least ten times. J is TRBJ2-5 and V is TRBV20-1, with a possible D match to TRBD1 (5 bases). Trimming pared 0 bases from V and 5 bases from J, leaving 16 bases between. The CDR3 consists of 15 residues. The V gene's germline CDR1 is DFQATT and CDR2 SNEGSKA (reference sequence). The CDR3 bases are TGCAGTGCTAGAGACTCGGGCAGGGTTTTGGAGACCCAGTACTTC. Encoded protein: CSARDSGRVLETQYF.

This clonotype showed up just a few times. The chain recombines TRBV29-1 with TRBJ1-5, with 10 bases lining up with TRBD1. The CDR3 is 13 residues long. V was pared by 6 bases and J by 6 bases, with 5 bases of the junction left unmatched. Per germline, CDR1 SQVTM and CDR2 ANQGSEA. In nucleotides, the CDR3 is TGCAGCGTCGGACAGGGGGTGTTTCAGCCCCAGCATTTT. It specifies CSVGQGVFQPQHF.

This clonotype has ten or more counts. The CDR3 loop reads CASGGEQFF. Here the CDR3 DNA reads TGTGCCAGCGGTGGGGAGCAGTTCTTC. The V call is TRBV5-5, the J call TRBJ2-1; no definite D call. The CDR3 runs 9 residues. V was trimmed by 7 bases and J by 10 bases, leaving 6 bases between them. The germline V gene encodes CDR1 SGHKS and CDR2 YYEKEE (reference sequence).

The chain employs TRBV6-1 and TRBJ2-4; the match to TRBD1 covers 8 bases. There are 17 residues in the CDR3. V gave up 0 bases and J gave up 8 bases; unmatched junction bases: 12. CDR1 and CDR2 from the germline V gene are MNHNS and SASEGT. Written as DNA, the CDR3 is TGTGCCAGCAGTGAAGCGAGTGACAGGGGTTTTGCAGACATTCAGTACTTC. This sequence encodes CASSEASDRGFADIQYF.